The next 20 T cell receptor beta chains were all read from a single sample in a study of tumor and adjacent non-tumor tissue in lung cancer. The template was RNA from unsorted bulk tissue. More than 3 cm separated this lung sample from the edge of the tumor. A modified ARM-PCR protocol with three rounds of nested PCR amplified TCRbeta. TCRdb reprocessed the multiplex PCR reads with MiXCR, giving one entry per CDR3 protein. The sample shows 47,000 or so distinct CDR3 sequences, roughly 60% of them seen only once. Input material: distant non-tumor lung tissue. Receptors originate from a woman aged 70-85 years with non-small cell lung cancer.

About this clonotype: One base away lies a much larger clone, so this may be a sequencing read error. J is TRBJ2-1 and V is TRBV5-4, with 7 bases fitting TRBD1. The CDR3 runs 15 residues. Germline loops: CDR1 SGHNT, CDR2 YYREEE (reference sequence). CDR3 residues: CASSFQQGSCNEQFF. In DNA, the CDR3 is TGTGCCAGCAGCTTCCAACAGGGGTCCTGCAATGAGCAGTTCTTC.

This clonotype was seen ten or more times. The chain recombines TRBV30 with TRBJ2-7; D is perhaps TRBD1 (5 bases). The germline gives CDR1 GTSNPN, CDR2 SVGIG (reference sequence). This CDR3 is 11 amino acids long. V lost 3 bases and J 3 bases, leaving 6 bases between the germline ends. The CDR3 region has the DNA TGTGCCTGGAGCAGGGTCTACGAGCAGTACTTC. Its protein is CAWSRVYEQYF.

There are many counts of this clonotype. The chain couples TRBV4-2 to TRBJ2-1; 10 nucleotides agree with TRBD2. V was clipped by 4 bases and J by 4 bases; unmatched bases: 10. CDR1 is LGHNA and CDR2 is YNFKEQ in the germline V gene. This CDR3 has 17 residues. CDR3 nucleotides: TGTGCCAGCAGCCCAGAGGCGGGACTAGCGTCTTACAATGAGCAGTTCTTC. As protein: CASSPEAGLASYNEQFF.

The J gene is TRBJ2-1, the V gene TRBV5-5, with D tentatively TRBD1 (6 bases). Trimming shortened V by 2 bases and J by 8 bases, and 26 bases separated the two germline ends. Germline-derived CDR1 and CDR2 are SGHKS and YYEKEE (reference sequence). The CDR3 has 18 amino acids. The chain's CDR3 is CASSFPYFRGESNDEQFF. The CDR3 DNA reads TGTGCCAGCAGCTTCCCATACTTCAGGGGTGAGTCGAACGATGAGCAGTTCTTC.

This clonotype was counted at least ten times. The gene calls are TRBV28 and TRBJ1-2; unclear D gene. The CDR3 is made up of 13 amino acids. With 6 bases removed from V and 8 bases from J, the gap between germline ends came to 16 bases. Germline CDR1 is MDHEN and CDR2 is SYDVKM. The DNA for the CDR3 is TGTGCCAGCAGACCTACCGGGGTAGGCGGCTACACCTTC. The encoded protein is CASRPTGVGGYTF.

In regard to this clonotype: This clone may be a read error of a much larger clone one base away. The chain links TRBV5-1 to TRBJ2-3; D remains ambiguous. From germline, CDR1 is SGHRS and CDR2 YFSETQ. This CDR3 is built from 13 residues. The CDR3, as DNA: TGCGTCAGCAGCTTGGGATCCTCAGATACGCAGTATTTT. This translates into CVSSLGSSDTQYF.

As concerns this clonotype: At one end the junction does not follow the germline gene, possibly because of a read error. This chain links TRBV11-3 with TRBJ1-1; no definite D call. The CDR3 is 13 residues long. CDR1 SGHNT and CDR2 YENEEA come from the germline V gene. CDR3 protein: CASGFSHDTEAFF. CDR3 DNA: TGTGCCAGCGGCTTTTCACATGACACTGAGGCTTTCTTC.

This rearrangement joins TRBV12-3 or TRBV12-4 to TRBJ2-4, with TRBD1 identical over 9 bases. J was trimmed by 4 bases and V by 10 bases; bases with no gene match: 8. The CDR3 covers 14 residues. The CDR3 sequence is CANRLQGAKNIQYF. CDR3 bases: TGTGCCAACAGACTACAGGGGGCGAAAAACATTCAGTACTTC.

The chain links TRBV6-5 to TRBJ1-1; maybe TRBD1 (5 bases). The CDR3 sequence is 15 residues long. Trimming took off 6 bases at V and 2 bases at J, with 16 bases between the two ends. The V gene's germline CDR1 is MNHEY and CDR2 SVGAGI. CDR3 sequence reads: CASRQNEGLNTEAFF. In nucleotides, the CDR3 is TGTGCCAGCAGGCAGAATGAGGGGCTTAACACTGAAGCTTTCTTT.

As concerns this clonotype: Relative to the germline gene, one junction end is altered; a read error may explain this. V and J are TRBV29-1 and TRBJ2-2; perhaps D is TRBD1 or TRBD2 (5 bases each). The CDR3 totals 14 residues. The V gene's germline CDR1 is SQVTM and CDR2 ANQGSEA. The CDR3 DNA follows: TGCAGCGTAGCCCGGGATCTAAGGACCGGGGACCTGTTTTTT. Encoded protein: CSVARDLRTGDLFF.

Concerning this clonotype: A read error may produce the germline difference seen at one junction end. This CDR3 reads CAIGTGELAGVPYEQHF. CDR3 coding DNA: TGTGCCATCGGGACAGGGGAACTAGCGGGTGTTCCTTACGAGCAGCACTTC. V and J are TRBV10-3 and TRBJ2-7; perhaps TRBD1 as D (10 bases). Looked up from germline, CDR1 is ENHRY and CDR2 is SYGVKD. The CDR3 has 17 amino acids.

Worth noting for this clonotype: The CDR3 end shows no conserved phenylalanine or tryptophan, and so a read error is likely. The rearrangement links TRBV12-3 or TRBV12-4 to TRBJ2-1; no reliable D call. V lost 6 bases and J lost 5, with 14 bases in between. The CDR3 extends over 14 amino acids. The CDR3 reads CASRAEVGDNEQFY. DNA for the CDR3: TGTGCCAGCAGAGCTGAGGTAGGAGACAATGAGCAGTTCTAC.

The chain joins TRBV6-5 to TRBJ2-7; D is uncertain. Trimming removed 8 bases from V and 3 bases from J, with 8 bases in between. Looked up from germline, CDR1 is MNHEY and CDR2 is SVGAGI. This CDR3 region has 11 residues. CDR3 in amino acids: CASGKYYEQYF. Written as DNA, the CDR3 is TGTGCCAGCGGTAAATACTACGAGCAGTACTTC.

About this clonotype: The junction departs from germline at one end; a sequencing error may be responsible. The chain recombines TRBV29-1 with TRBJ2-1, with D perhaps matching TRBD1 or TRBD2 (5 bases each). Germline V CDR1 and CDR2: SQVTM, ANQGSEA. CDR3 length: 13 amino acids. The CDR3 loop reads CSVEGTVGNEQSF. CDR3 nucleotide sequence: TGTAGCGTTGAAGGGACGGTGGGCAATGAGCAGTCCTTC.

About this clonotype itself: The junction departs from the called germline gene at one end, perhaps through a read error. The chain is built from TRBV6-1 and TRBJ2-1; no definite D call. CDR1 MNHNS and CDR2 SASEGT come from the germline V gene. This CDR3 spans 15 amino acids. CDR3 bases: TGTGCCAGCAGTGATGAATTTAGCTCCTACGATGAGCAGTTCTTT. The encoded protein is CASSDEFSSYDEQFF.

A word on this clonotype: At one boundary the junction diverges from the germline segment, which might be a read error. The J gene is TRBJ1-1, the V gene TRBV6-2 or TRBV6-3; 7 nucleotides match TRBD1. CDR1 and CDR2 from the germline V gene are MNHEY and SVGEGT. The CDR3 covers 14 residues. The CDR3 DNA sequence: TGTGTCAGCAGCTCCGGAGGGGGCAGGGTTAAAGCTTTCTTT. Its protein product is CVSSSGGGRVKAFF.

With regard to this clonotype: A junction end diverges from the germline sequence, so it may reflect a read error. The chain recombines TRBV6-5 with TRBJ2-6; D might be TRBD1 or TRBD2, each matching 5 bases. CDR1 is MNHEY and CDR2 is SVGAGI in the germline V gene. This CDR3 contains 14 residues. This CDR3 is CTSSGSSGAKVLTF. CDR3 in DNA: TGTACCAGCAGCGGAAGTTCTGGGGCCAAAGTCCTGACTTTC.

Worth noting for this clonotype: One end of the junction varies from germline; a read error may be responsible. The gene calls are TRBV29-1 and TRBJ2-3; D ambiguous. The CDR3 sequence is 10 residues long. Per germline, CDR1 SQVTM and CDR2 ANQGSEA. CDR3 residues: CSVIIGTQYF. Here the CDR3 DNA reads TGCAGCGTTATAATCGGTACGCAATATTTT.

Note on this clonotype: One end of the junction fails to match germline, which may point to a read error. The chain employs TRBV6-1 and TRBJ2-2; tentative D call: TRBD2 (6 bases). CDR1 MNHNS and CDR2 SASEGT come from the germline V gene. The CDR3 runs 14 residues. CDR3 residues: CASNDRGYTGELFF. The CDR3 DNA reads TGTGCCAGCAATGACCGGGGGTACACCGGGGAGCTCTTTTTT.

Regarding this clonotype: One end of the junction fails to match germline, which may point to a read error. The chain carries TRBV11-2 and TRBJ2-1, with 11 bases aligning to TRBD2. This CDR3 contains 15 residues. The V gene's germline CDR1 is SGHAT and CDR2 FQNNGV. The CDR3 sequence is CASSSTSGTSGEQLF. CDR3 nucleotide sequence: TGTGCCAGCAGCAGTACATCCGGGACTAGCGGTGAGCAGCTCTTC.